This TCR beta chain was identified during a study of shared clonotypes between healthy human individuals. Study-level background: Per-donor plates numbered three CD4 naive, three CD4 memory, two CD8 naive and one CD8 memory. General observations from the study: Expectations were that clonotype sharing among donors would be affected by sequencing depth.

Naive CD8 cells were CD45RO-negative, positively selected for CCR7, excluding terminally differentiated effector memory CD45RA+ cells. The sample holds one count of this clone. What it binds is not known. Assay used: immunoSEQ multiplex PCR; TCRdb lists only in-frame clones, some missing. Of fewer than 800,000 clones listed, about 91% are singletons. The CDR3 covers 15 residues. Germline V gives CDR1 LNHNV, CDR2 YYDKDF (reference sequence). V shed 3 bases, J shed 6 bases, and the junction held 7 bases outside the gene matches. The chain is built from TRBV15 and TRBJ2-7; 11 bases align to TRBD2. This TCR was sampled from a man aged 30-40 years in good health. Sequenced input: naive CD8+ T cells sorted from blood. CDR3 DNA sequence: TGTGCCACCAGCAGGGACAGTGGGACTAGCGGCGAGCAGTACTTC. It translates to CATSRDSGTSGEQYF.